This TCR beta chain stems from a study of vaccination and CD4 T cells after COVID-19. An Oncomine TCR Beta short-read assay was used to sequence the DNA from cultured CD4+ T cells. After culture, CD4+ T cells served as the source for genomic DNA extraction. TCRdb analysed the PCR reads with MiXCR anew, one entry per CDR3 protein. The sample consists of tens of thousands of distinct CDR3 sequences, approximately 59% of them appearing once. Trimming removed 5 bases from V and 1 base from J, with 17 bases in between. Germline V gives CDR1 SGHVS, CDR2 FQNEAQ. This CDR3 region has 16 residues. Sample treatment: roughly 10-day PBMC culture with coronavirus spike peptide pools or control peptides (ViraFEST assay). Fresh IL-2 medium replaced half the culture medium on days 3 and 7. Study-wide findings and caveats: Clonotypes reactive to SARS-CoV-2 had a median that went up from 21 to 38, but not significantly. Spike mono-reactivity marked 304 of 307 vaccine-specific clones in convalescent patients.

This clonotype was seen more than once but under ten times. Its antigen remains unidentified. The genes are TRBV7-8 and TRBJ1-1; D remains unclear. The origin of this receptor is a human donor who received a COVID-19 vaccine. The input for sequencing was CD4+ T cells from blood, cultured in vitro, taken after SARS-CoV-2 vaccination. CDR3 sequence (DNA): TGTGCCAGCAGCCCCCGCGGGGTGAGGACGAACACTGAAGCTTTCTTT. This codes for CASSPRGVRTNTEAFF.